This T cell receptor beta chain was sequenced for a study of cytomegalovirus exposure and HLA in healthy donors. The primer mix had 60 Vbeta and 13 Jbeta primers. This table comes from immunoSEQ multiplex PCR, and its TCRdb copy is limited to in-frame clones, with some not included. The table records roughly 110,000 clones, more than 60% of them present only once. Germline V gene sequence: CDR1 MNHNY, CDR2 SVGAGI (reference sequence). V was shortened by 5 bases and J by 4 bases, with 15 bases between the two germline ends. This CDR3 has 15 residues. V is TRBV6-6 and J is TRBJ2-1; possibly TRBD2 for D (6 bases). What was sequenced was PBMCs. The source is a man aged 55 to 70 in good health and CMV-seronegative. For the CDR3, the DNA is TGTGCCAGCAGTCCTTCCTCGGGACTTTACAATGAGCAGTTCTTC. Translation: CASSPSSGLYNEQFF.